Below are 32 T cell receptor beta chains sequenced from a single sample in a study of blood T cell repertoires in COVID-19. Data came from immunoSEQ multiplex PCR; TCRdb stores just in-frame clones and leaves some out. The data show under 250,000 clones, under 90% seen once. The source material was PBMCs or T cells enriched from blood (not recorded which). The source is a middle-aged man who had recovered from COVID-19.

This sequence joins TRBV3-1 (or the pseudogene TRBV3-2) and TRBJ1-6; D call uncertain. The CDR3 is 16 amino acids. Trimming took off 0 bases at V and 5 bases at J, with 11 bases between the two ends. From germline, CDR1 is LGHDT and CDR2 YNNKEL (reference sequence). CDR3 bases: TGTGCCAGCAGCCAAGATGTCGCCGGTGATAATTCACCCCTCCACTTT. The encoded protein is CASSQDVAGDNSPLHF.

The chain is built from TRBV12-3 or TRBV12-4 and TRBJ1-2; no clear D gene. The CDR3 runs to 12 residues. Trimming cost V 4 bases and J 8 bases, with 11 bases left between them. This chain's CDR3 is CASSSHGGGYTF. In DNA form, the CDR3 reads TGTGCCAGCAGTTCCCACGGCGGAGGCTACACCTTC.

The chain uses TRBV27 and TRBJ2-5; 8 nucleotides line up with TRBD2. Germline CDR1 MNHEY, CDR2 SMNVEV (reference sequence). The junction had 16 bases not matched to a gene; V was cut back by 11 bases and J by 5 bases. This CDR3 region has 15 residues. Here the CDR3 DNA reads TGTGCCCTTTACGCGGCGGGAGCGGGGGCGGAGACCCAGTACTTC. The encoded protein is CALYAAGAGAETQYF.

The chain has TRBV10-3 and TRBJ1-3; 7 nucleotides align to TRBD1. The germline V gene encodes CDR1 ENHRY and CDR2 SYGVKD. V lost 6 bases, J lost 0 bases, and 5 bases stayed unmatched. There are 15 residues in the CDR3. CDR3 protein: CAISEGQYSGNTIYF. CDR3 coding DNA: TGTGCCATCAGCGAGGGACAGTACTCTGGAAACACCATATATTTT.

The chain combines TRBV7-2 with TRBJ2-5; 14 bases agree with TRBD2. The CDR3 is made up of 17 amino acids. The germline V gene encodes CDR1 SGHTA and CDR2 FQGNSA. The trim removed 3 bases at V and 4 bases at J, leaving 7 bases unmatched. This CDR3 is CASSFDGLAGGSETQYF. CDR3 coding DNA: TGTGCCAGCAGCTTCGATGGACTAGCGGGGGGATCAGAGACCCAGTACTTC.

The chain employs TRBV2 and TRBJ2-4; 11 bases are shared with TRBD2. Germline V gene sequence: CDR1 SNHLY, CDR2 FYNNEI. The CDR3 totals 13 residues. The V and J ends lost 10 bases and 7 bases, in that order; junction bases with no gene match: 6. The CDR3 bases are TGTGCCACGACTAGCGGGGTGGGGAACATTCAGTACTTC. Its protein is CATTSGVGNIQYF.

The V and J genes are TRBV19 and TRBJ1-5; TRBD1 agrees at 8 bases. V shed 5 bases and J 3 bases; nucleotides not matched to a gene: 6. The CDR3 extends over 15 amino acids. From germline, CDR1 is LNHDA and CDR2 SQIVND (reference sequence). The CDR3 loop is CASSGDRGFNQPQHF. CDR3 nucleotide sequence: TGTGCCAGTAGTGGAGACAGGGGTTTCAATCAGCCCCAGCATTTT.

The chain links TRBV12-3 or TRBV12-4 to TRBJ1-5; tentatively, D is TRBD1 (5 bases). The CDR3 contains 13 residues. Trimming left V 5 bases short and J 4 bases short, with 9 bases between. The CDR3 loop is CASSNHRNQPQHF. CDR3 bases: TGTGCCAGCAGTAATCACAGGAATCAGCCCCAGCATTTT.

This clone was seen once. This chain connects TRBV12-3 or TRBV12-4 to TRBJ1-1; no clear D. The CDR3 loop spans 12 amino acids. Trimming cost V 7 bases and J 6 bases, with 12 bases left between them. The CDR3 sequence: CASTATKAEAFF. Written as DNA, the CDR3 is TGTGCCAGCACTGCGACAAAGGCTGAAGCTTTCTTT.

The V and J genes are TRBV30 and TRBJ1-5, with a tentative D call TRBD1 (5 bases). CDR3 length equals 15 residues. V gave up 5 bases and J gave up 2 bases, with 16 bases separating them. Germline lookup yields CDR1 GTSNPN and CDR2 SVGIG (reference sequence). The CDR3 sequence is CAWRGQGGGNQPQHF. CDR3 nucleotides: TGTGCCTGGCGAGGCCAGGGTGGTGGCAATCAGCCCCAGCATTTT.

In its sample, this clone was seen many times. The gene calls are TRBV4-2 and TRBJ2-7, with 11 bases lining up with TRBD1. Germline CDR1 and CDR2: LGHNA and YNFKEQ. This CDR3 is built from 16 residues. V shed 3 bases, J shed 3 bases, and the junction held 7 bases outside the gene matches. The CDR3 region has the DNA TGTGCCAGCAGCCATGAAACCGGGACAGGGGGCTACGAGCAGTACTTC. It yields the protein CASSHETGTGGYEQYF.

The chain carries TRBV28 and TRBJ1-5, with 7 bases that match TRBD1. Germline V CDR1 and CDR2: MDHEN, SYDVKM. The J segment lost 7 bases and the V segment lost 11 bases, leaving 20 bases of the junction unmatched. The CDR3 covers 16 residues. The CDR3 DNA is TGTGCCTCCAACAAGAAGGACAGGTGGAGAGGACAGCCCCAGCATTTT. Amino acid sequence: CASNKKDRWRGQPQHF.

V is TRBV7-6 and J is TRBJ2-3; TRBD1 is a possible D gene (6 bases). The V and J ends lost 5 bases and 1 base respectively, with 13 bases between them. The germline gives CDR1 SGHVS, CDR2 FNYEAQ. This CDR3 spans 15 amino acids. The CDR3 DNA is TGTGCCAGCAGCCTTCGACAGGATGGCACAGATACGCAGTATTTT. This gives the protein CASSLRQDGTDTQYF.

The chain uses TRBV5-4 and TRBJ1-3; no definite D call. CDR1 is SGHNT, CDR2 YYREEE, per germline (reference sequence). This CDR3 region has 11 residues. V lost 2 bases to trimming and J lost 6 bases, with 3 bases between them. The CDR3 DNA sequence: TGTGCCAGCAGCTTTCAAAACACCATATATTTT. It encodes CASSFQNTIYF. The whole variable domain, remainder taken from reference TRBV5-4 and TRBJ1-3, is ETGVTQSPTHLIKTRGQQVTLRCSSQSGHNTVSWYQQALGQGPQFIFQYYREEENGRGNFPPRFSGLQFPNYSSELNVNALELDDSALYLCASSFQNTIYFGEGSWLTVV.

V usage is TRBV7-2 and J usage is TRBJ2-7; 7 bases map to TRBD2. Germline CDR1 reads SGHTA; CDR2 reads FQGNSA. This CDR3 spans 14 amino acids. The V and J ends lost 3 bases and 4 bases, in that order; junction bases with no gene match: 6. The CDR3 DNA reads as TGTGCCAGCAGCTTGAGTGGGGGGGAGTACGAGCAGTACTTC. It translates to CASSLSGGEYEQYF.

This clone was seen once. V and J are TRBV7-9 and TRBJ2-7, with TRBD2 as a possible D gene (5 bases). The CDR3 spans 14 residues. CDR1 and CDR2 from the germline V gene are SEHNR and FQNEAQ (reference sequence). V dropped 2 bases and J dropped 7 bases, with 15 bases sitting between them. For the CDR3, the DNA is TGTGCCAGCAGCTTATCCGGCCCGGGGTGGGAGCAGTACTTC. Amino acids: CASSLSGPGWEQYF.

The V and J genes are TRBV5-1 and TRBJ2-7; the match to TRBD2 covers 11 bases. The germline CDR1 and CDR2 sequences are SGHRS and YFSETQ. The CDR3 is 17 amino acids. J was trimmed by 2 bases and V by 1 base; bases with no gene match: 8. The CDR3 nucleotides are TGCGCCAGCAGCTTGCGGGGACTAGCGGAATTGGCCTACGAGCAGTACTTC. Protein sequence: CASSLRGLAELAYEQYF.

The rearrangement links TRBV7-9 to TRBJ2-7, with a possible D match to TRBD1 (6 bases). The CDR3 runs 16 residues. Trimming pared 5 bases from V and 2 bases from J, leaving 19 bases between. Germline V CDR1 and CDR2: SEHNR, FQNEAQ (reference sequence). This chain's CDR3 is CASSPRDTSNAYEQYF. CDR3 coding DNA: TGTGCCAGCAGCCCCCGGGACACTTCTAATGCCTACGAGCAGTACTTC. Full variable domain (outside the CDR3, taken from reference TRBV7-9 and TRBJ2-7): DTGVSQNPRHKITKRGQNVTFRCDPISEHNRLYWYRQTLGQGPEFLTYFQNEAQLEKSRLLSDRFSAERPKGSFSTLEIQRTEQGDSAMYLCASSPRDTSNAYEQYFGPGTRLTVT.

The CDR3 DNA reads TGTGCCAGCAGTTTAAACAGGGTAAATACGCAGTATTTT. Residues: CASSLNRVNTQYF. This chain links TRBV12-3 or TRBV12-4 with TRBJ2-3; D is perhaps TRBD1 (6 bases). Trimming stripped 2 bases from V and 7 bases from J, with 10 bases between. This CDR3 is built from 13 residues.

This clone appeared a single time. The chain is built from TRBV6-2 or TRBV6-3 and TRBJ2-7; possible D gene TRBD2, 5 bases. CDR3 length: 15 amino acids. The germline V and J ends were trimmed by 0 bases and 5 bases, with 14 bases remaining between them. Germline V gives CDR1 MNHEY, CDR2 SVGEGT. For the CDR3, the DNA is TGTGCCAGCAGTTACTCCAAGGCGGGTCCAGACGAGCAGTACTTC. Translation: CASSYSKAGPDEQYF.

The CDR3 loop is CASSLGTANTGELFF. CDR3 DNA: TGTGCCAGCAGCCTCGGGACAGCGAACACCGGGGAGCTGTTTTTT. V and J are TRBV5-5 and TRBJ2-2; 7 bases match TRBD1. Germline assignment: CDR1 SGHKS and CDR2 YYEKEE (reference sequence). V dropped 4 bases and J dropped 0; count of bases not matched to a gene: 3. CDR3 length equals 15 residues.

The chain uses TRBV6-4 and TRBJ2-3; TRBD2 matches at 10 bases. The CDR3 is made up of 15 amino acids. V gave up 0 bases and J gave up 4 bases; unmatched junction bases: 1. Germline CDR1 is MRHNA and CDR2 is SNTAGT. The CDR3 DNA follows: TGTGCCAGCAGTGACTCTAGCGGGAGGCCAGATACGCAGTATTTT. Encoded protein: CASSDSSGRPDTQYF.

The gene calls are TRBV30 and TRBJ2-5, with 7 bases aligning to TRBD2. Germline assignment: CDR1 GTSNPN and CDR2 SVGIG (reference sequence). V gave up 1 base and J gave up 4 bases; unmatched junction bases: 3. The CDR3 runs 13 residues. The CDR3 coding sequence is TGTGCCTGGAGTGGACTAGCCGGAGAGACCCAGTACTTC. It codes for CAWSGLAGETQYF.

V usage is TRBV5-4 and J usage is TRBJ2-5; a weak D match, TRBD1 (6 bases). The V end was cut by 0 bases, the J end by 5 bases, with 11 bases between. The CDR3 extends over 14 amino acids. Germline V gene lookup returns CDR1 SGHNT and CDR2 YYREEE (reference sequence). The CDR3 nucleotides read TGTGCCAGCAGCTTGGACAGGGCTTGGGAGACCCAGTACTTC. This sequence encodes CASSLDRAWETQYF.

The chain recombines TRBV6-5 with TRBJ2-7; 7 bases are shared with TRBD1. The ends lost 5 bases at V and 3 bases at J; junction bases unmatched: 4. The germline V gene has CDR1 MNHEY and CDR2 SVGAGI. The CDR3 runs 13 residues. The CDR3 DNA sequence: TGTGCCAGCAGTCGGGACAGTTACTACGAGCAGTACTTC. Encoded protein: CASSRDSYYEQYF.

The CDR3 region has the DNA TGTGCCAGCAGTTTAAGAGGGTTTAACTACGAGCAGTACTTC. Translated, it gives CASSLRGFNYEQYF. The J gene is TRBJ2-7, the V gene TRBV27; D might be TRBD2 (5 bases). CDR3 length: 14 amino acids. In germline, CDR1 is MNHEY, CDR2 SMNVEV (reference sequence). Trimming took 2 bases from V and 3 from J, leaving 11 bases between them.

This sequence joins TRBV6-2 or TRBV6-3 and TRBJ1-1, with D perhaps matching TRBD1 (5 bases). The CDR3 is 15 amino acids. The V end was cut by 6 bases, the J end by 6 bases, with 20 bases between. Germline CDR1 reads MNHEY; CDR2 reads SVGEGT. The CDR3 here is CASSLTSGGAPEAFF. The CDR3 DNA reads TGTGCCAGCAGCCTAACATCTGGTGGGGCCCCTGAAGCTTTCTTT.

This clone was counted at least ten times. The chain joins TRBV6-4 to TRBJ2-1; 14 bases fit TRBD2. There are 15 residues in the CDR3. The ends lost 4 bases at V and 6 bases at J; junction bases unmatched: 2. CDR1 is MRHNA, CDR2 SNTAGT, per germline. The CDR3 here is CASSVGTSGSNEQFF. CDR3 DNA sequence: TGTGCCAGCAGTGTCGGGACTAGCGGGAGCAATGAGCAGTTCTTC.

The chain joins TRBV7-9 to TRBJ1-3, with D perhaps matching TRBD1 (5 bases). Germline V CDR1 and CDR2: SEHNR, FQNEAQ (reference sequence). The CDR3 runs to 16 residues. Trimming shortened V by 5 bases and J by 2 bases, and 16 bases separated the two germline ends. This CDR3 reads CASSQLARGAGNTIYF. CDR3 nucleotide sequence: TGTGCCAGCAGCCAACTCGCAAGGGGCGCTGGAAACACCATATATTTT.

This clone has just one count. The genes are TRBV19 and TRBJ1-1; no clear D. Germline CDR1 LNHDA, CDR2 SQIVND (reference sequence). Deletions cut 3 bases from V and 0 bases from J, with 5 bases between. CDR3 length equals 13 residues. In DNA form, the CDR3 reads TGTGCCAGTAGTATCTTTATGAACACTGAAGCTTTCTTT. Amino acids: CASSIFMNTEAFF.

DNA for the CDR3: TGTGCCAGCAGTTTTCAGGTTTCACCCCTCCACTTT. Encoded protein: CASSFQVSPLHF. The chain recombines TRBV12-3 or TRBV12-4 with TRBJ1-6; D gene ambiguous. This CDR3 contains 12 residues. V gave up 3 bases and J gave up 9 bases, with 6 bases separating them.

This chain connects TRBV11-1 to TRBJ1-1; D gene ambiguous. CDR1 SGHAT and CDR2 FQDESV come from the germline V gene (reference sequence). Trimming cost V 5 bases and J 0 bases, with 7 bases left between them. The CDR3 sequence is 13 residues long. CDR3 sequence reads: CASSQQVNTEAFF. DNA for the CDR3: TGTGCCAGCAGCCAGCAGGTGAACACTGAAGCTTTCTTT.